Listed below are T cell receptor beta chains from one sample, sequenced in a study of long-term antiretroviral therapy in people with HIV. Produced via immunoSEQ multiplex PCR; TCRdb's table is partial and in-frame only. Of around 21,000 clones in the sample, 84% are singletons; the top ten hold 4.3%. Sequencing was performed on unsorted PBMCs, taken approximately 5.7 years after starting antiretroviral therapy. These receptor sequences come from a man aged 25 to 45 with HIV. Each CDR3 is given with its conserved first and last residue. D genes are given only for firm matches. The size entry is marked missing in some rows and otherwise reads once, few, many or a size class.

V	J	D	size	CDR3	DNA
TRBV2	TRBJ2-3	NA	NA	CASSFDRPDTQYF	TGTGCCAGCAGTTTTGACAGACCAGATACGCAGTATTTT
TRBV9	TRBJ2-1	NA	NA	CASSVEVNLNEQFF	TGTGCCAGCAGCGTAGAGGTGAACCTCAATGAGCAGTTCTTC
TRBV14	TRBJ2-7	TRBD1	once	CASSKGQGFIEQYF	TGTGCCAGCAGCAAGGGACAGGGTTTTATCGAGCAGTACTTC
TRBV18	TRBJ1-5	NA	once	CASSPSMDSNQPQHF	TGTGCCAGCTCACCAAGCATGGATAGCAATCAGCCCCAGCATTTT
TRBV6-5	TRBJ1-2	NA	NA	CASSNRQVLLYGYTF	TGTGCCAGCAGTAACCGACAGGTGCTTCTTTATGGCTACACCTTC
TRBV6-5	TRBJ2-7	NA	NA	CASSHRQDGYEQYF	TGTGCCAGCAGCCATCGACAGGACGGGTACGAGCAGTACTTC
TRBV5-1	TRBJ2-1	NA	NA	CASSLDPYPEQFF	TGCGCCAGCAGCTTGGATCCGTACCCCGAGCAGTTCTTC
TRBV27	TRBJ2-1	NA	NA	CASSLGVSEQFF	TGTGCCAGCAGTTTAGGGGTGAGTGAGCAGTTCTTC
TRBV9	TRBJ2-2	NA	NA	CASNEPGAPNTGELFF	TGTGCCAGCAACGAACCCGGGGCCCCGAACACCGGGGAGCTGTTTTTT
TRBV28	TRBJ1-1	NA	NA	CASSPVGAGTEAFF	TGTGCCAGCAGTCCAGTAGGCGCGGGCACTGAAGCTTTCTTT
TRBV7-2	TRBJ1-1	NA	NA	CASSLSLAYNTEAFF	TGTGCCAGCAGCTTATCCCTGGCATACAACACTGAAGCTTTCTTT
TRBV28	TRBJ1-5	NA	NA	CASSSGQGLDQPQHF	TGTGCCAGCAGTTCGGGACAAGGGTTGGATCAGCCCCAGCATTTT
TRBV4-2	TRBJ2-5	TRBD2	NA	CASSQEAVAGRETQYF	TGTGCCAGCAGCCAAGAAGCGGTAGCGGGAAGGGAGACCCAGTACTTC
TRBV7-9	TRBJ1-1	NA	NA	CASSSGVGVPEAFF	TGTGCCAGCAGCTCAGGAGTAGGGGTACCTGAAGCTTTCTTT
TRBV30	TRBJ1-1	NA	NA	CAWSPTREAFF	TGTGCCTGGAGCCCCACGCGTGAAGCTTTCTTT
TRBV5-1	TRBJ2-7	TRBD2	once	CASSFRGGSYEQYF	TGCGCCAGCAGCTTCCGGGGGGGGTCCTACGAGCAGTACTTC
TRBV5-4	TRBJ1-1	NA	NA	CASSLVTVKNTEAFF	TGTGCCAGCAGCTTGGTAACGGTAAAGAACACTGAAGCTTTCTTT
TRBV13	TRBJ2-7	TRBD2	NA	CASSLRWRSSGTYEQYF	TGTGCCAGCAGCTTAAGGTGGCGGTCTAGCGGAACCTACGAGCAGTACTTC
TRBV7-9	TRBJ2-3	NA	NA	CASSPFPTSTDTQYF	TGTGCCAGCAGCCCGTTCCCTACCTCCACAGATACGCAGTATTTT
TRBV10-3	TRBJ2-7	NA	NA	CAISANSFEQYF	TGTGCCATCAGTGCGAACTCTTTTGAGCAGTACTTC
TRBV5-5	TRBJ2-7	NA	NA	CASSLVGQSDYEQYF	TGTGCCAGCAGCTTGGTTGGACAGTCGGACTACGAGCAGTACTTC
TRBV7-2	TRBJ2-7	TRBD1	NA	CASSPRQGGEQYF	TGTGCCAGCAGCCCCCGACAGGGGGGAGAGCAGTACTTC
TRBV5-5	TRBJ2-5	TRBD2	once	CASSLRWGIAGNQETQYF	TGTGCCAGCAGCTTGAGATGGGGCATAGCGGGGAACCAAGAGACCCAGTACTTC
TRBV30	TRBJ1-1	NA	NA	CAWSPLAGGGTEAFF	TGTGCCTGGAGCCCTCTGGCGGGGGGTGGCACTGAAGCTTTCTTT
TRBV28	TRBJ2-1	TRBD2	NA	CASSSSGRGSYNEQFF	TGTGCCAGCAGCTCCAGCGGGAGAGGGTCCTACAATGAGCAGTTCTTC
TRBV15	TRBJ2-1	NA	few	CATSRAISEQFF	TGTGCCACCAGCAGAGCTATAAGTGAGCAGTTCTTC
TRBV7-7	TRBJ2-2	NA	NA	CASSRLTGNTGELFF	TGTGCCAGCAGCCGACTGACAGGGAACACCGGGGAGCTGTTTTTT
TRBV5-6	TRBJ1-1	NA	NA	CASSLSLKTEAFF	TGTGCCAGCAGCTTGTCGCTAAAGACTGAAGCTTTCTTT
TRBV6-6	TRBJ1-3	NA	NA	CASTPWADSGNTIYF	TGTGCCAGCACCCCTTGGGCTGACTCTGGAAACACCATATATTTT
TRBV29-1	TRBJ1-3	NA	NA	CSVEDGKSGNTIYF	TGCAGCGTTGAAGACGGGAAGTCTGGAAACACCATATATTTT
TRBV30	TRBJ1-6	NA	few	CAWSGSPLHF	TGTGCCTGGAGTGGTTCACCCCTCCACTTT
TRBV7-2	TRBJ1-5	TRBD1	NA	CATSGTANQPQHF	TGTGCCACCAGCGGGACAGCTAATCAGCCCCAGCATTTT
TRBV4-3	TRBJ2-1	NA	NA	CASSQDRAGLGEQFF	TGCGCCAGCAGCCAAGATAGGGCAGGGTTAGGTGAGCAGTTCTTC
TRBV2	TRBJ2-1	TRBD1	NA	CASSTGGFEQFF	TGTGCCAGTTCGACAGGGGGGTTTGAGCAGTTCTTC
TRBV4-3	TRBJ1-1	NA	once	CASSQHSTGLNTEAFF	TGCGCCAGCAGCCAACACTCGACAGGCTTGAACACTGAAGCTTTCTTT
TRBV19	TRBJ1-2	TRBD1	NA	CASRQGLQGGTF	TGTGCCAGTAGACAGGGGCTGCAAGGAGGTACCTTC
TRBV9	TRBJ1-4	TRBD1	NA	CASSAWTGGDEKLFF	TGTGCCAGCAGCGCCTGGACAGGGGGCGATGAAAAACTGTTTTTT
TRBV19	TRBJ1-1	NA	NA	CASSIEMDGPMNTEAFF	TGTGCCAGTAGTATAGAAATGGACGGTCCAATGAACACTGAAGCTTTCTTT
TRBV9	TRBJ2-1	TRBD2	NA	CASSVSTSGSVNNEQFF	TGTGCCAGCAGCGTATCGACTAGCGGGAGCGTCAACAATGAGCAGTTCTTC
TRBV5-4	TRBJ2-7	TRBD1	NA	CASSSSRDRVYEQYF	TGTGCCAGCAGCTCATCCCGGGACAGGGTTTACGAGCAGTACTTC
TRBV28	TRBJ2-3	TRBD2	few	CASSRTSGGAADTQYF	TGTGCCAGCAGTAGGACTAGCGGGGGGGCTGCAGATACGCAGTATTTT
TRBV20-1	TRBJ2-5	NA	NA	CSARDLKTQYF	TGCAGTGCTAGAGATCTGAAGACCCAGTACTTC
TRBV9	TRBJ2-3	NA	NA	CASSPGLGTTTDTQYF	TGTGCCAGCAGCCCCGGACTTGGAACCACCACAGATACGCAGTATTTT
TRBV28	TRBJ2-3	TRBD2	once	CASSLNSGGQPDTQYF	TGTGCCAGCAGTTTAAATAGCGGGGGGCAACCAGATACGCAGTATTTT
TRBV7-9	TRBJ2-2	TRBD1	few	CASSKDRTNTGELFF	TGTGCCAGCAGCAAGGACAGGACCAACACCGGGGAGCTGTTTTTT
TRBV5-6	TRBJ2-7	NA	once	CASTPGELRSYEQYF	TGTGCCAGCACCCCGGGGGAGCTAAGGTCCTACGAGCAGTACTTC
TRBV27	TRBJ1-2	NA	NA	CASSLSGNYGYTF	TGTGCCAGCAGTTTATCAGGGAACTATGGCTACACCTTC
TRBV5-5	TRBJ2-1	NA	once	CASSLEQGPYNEQFF	TGTGCCAGCAGCTTGGAACAGGGTCCATACAATGAGCAGTTCTTC
TRBV4-2	TRBJ1-5	NA	NA	CASSPGQAYNQPQHF	TGTGCCAGCAGCCCGGGGCAAGCCTACAATCAGCCCCAGCATTTT
TRBV7-3	TRBJ2-3	TRBD2	once	CASSHLAGGGIDTQYF	TGTGCCAGCAGCCATTTAGCGGGAGGGGGCATAGATACGCAGTATTTT
TRBV19	TRBJ2-1	NA	NA	CASTTTGTSYNEQFF	TGTGCCAGTACTACGACAGGAACCTCTTACAATGAGCAGTTCTTC
TRBV6-4	TRBJ2-1	NA	NA	CASSTGGADEQFF	TGTGCCAGCAGTACCGGGGGCGCGGATGAGCAGTTCTTC